This T cell receptor beta chain comes out of a study of blood T cell repertoires in COVID-19. Across the study: COVID-19 samples from acute and convalescent phases originated in the United States, Italy and Spain.

Sequencing was performed with immunoSEQ multiplex PCR; in TCRdb, only in-frame clones are kept and a portion is missing. The sample has around 200,000 clones, around 84% seen once; the top ten hold approximately 19%. This clone showed up just a few times. In terms of age and location, participants ranged from roughly 18 to 100 years and lived in fewer than 30 US areas. Participant-reported clinical history was the basis for cohort assignment. With V trimmed by 3 bases and J by 9 bases, 7 bases remained unmatched. Looked up from germline, CDR1 is GTSNPN and CDR2 is SVGIG (reference sequence). The CDR3 runs to 14 residues.

Sequenced: PBMCs or T cells enriched from blood (not recorded which). This rearrangement joins TRBV30 to TRBJ1-6, with 8 nucleotides matching TRBD1. This TCR was recovered from a man in his forties or fifties who had recovered from COVID-19. Written as DNA, the CDR3 is TGTGCCTGGAGGGCCAGGGGGCGAAGTTCACCCCTCCACTTT. It specifies CAWRARGRSSPLHF.